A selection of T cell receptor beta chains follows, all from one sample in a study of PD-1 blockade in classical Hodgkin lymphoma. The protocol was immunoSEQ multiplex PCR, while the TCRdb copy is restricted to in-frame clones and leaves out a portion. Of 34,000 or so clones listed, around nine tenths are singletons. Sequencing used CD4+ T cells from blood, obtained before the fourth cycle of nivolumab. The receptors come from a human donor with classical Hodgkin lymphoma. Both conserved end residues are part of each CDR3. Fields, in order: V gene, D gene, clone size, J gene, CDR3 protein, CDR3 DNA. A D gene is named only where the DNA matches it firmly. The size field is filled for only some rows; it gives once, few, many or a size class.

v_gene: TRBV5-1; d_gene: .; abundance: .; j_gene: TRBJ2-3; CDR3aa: CASSLADPSTDTQYF; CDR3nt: TGCGCCAGCAGCTTGGCGGACCCTAGCACAGATACGCAGTATTTT
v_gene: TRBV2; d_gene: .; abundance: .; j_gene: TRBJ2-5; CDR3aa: CASSGAKQETQYF; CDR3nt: TGTGCCAGCAGTGGCGCCAAACAAGAGACCCAGTACTTC
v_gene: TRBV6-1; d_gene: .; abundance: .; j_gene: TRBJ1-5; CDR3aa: CASSGRWTVSNQPQHF; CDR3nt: TGTGCCAGCAGTGGGCGATGGACAGTTAGCAATCAGCCCCAGCATTTT
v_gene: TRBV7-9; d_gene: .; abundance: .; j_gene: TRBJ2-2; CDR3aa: CASSPRQPNTGELFF; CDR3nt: TGTGCCAGCAGCCCCCGTCAGCCTAACACCGGGGAGCTGTTTTTT
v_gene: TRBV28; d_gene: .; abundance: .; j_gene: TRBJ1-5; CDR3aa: CASTTPGQIWLAQHF; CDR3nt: TGTGCCAGCACAACACCGGGACAAATCTGGCTGGCCCAGCATTTT
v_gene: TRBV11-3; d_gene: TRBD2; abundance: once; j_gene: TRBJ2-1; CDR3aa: CASSLRTSGYNEQFF; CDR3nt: TGTGCCAGCAGCCTGCGGACTAGCGGTTACAATGAGCAGTTCTTC
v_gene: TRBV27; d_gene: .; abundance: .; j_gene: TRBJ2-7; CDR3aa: CASSLRRSYEQYF; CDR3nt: TGTGCCAGCAGTTTACGCCGCTCCTACGAGCAGTACTTC
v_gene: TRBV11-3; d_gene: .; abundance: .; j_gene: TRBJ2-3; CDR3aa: CASSPSRPGEGDTQYF; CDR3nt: TGTGCCAGCAGCCCCTCCCGCCCAGGGGAGGGAGATACGCAGTATTTT
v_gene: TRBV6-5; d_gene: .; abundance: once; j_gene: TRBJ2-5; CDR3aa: CASSYSGDQETQYF; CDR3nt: TGTGCCAGCAGTTACTCCGGGGATCAAGAGACCCAGTACTTC
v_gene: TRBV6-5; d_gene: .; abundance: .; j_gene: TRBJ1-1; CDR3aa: CASSNTGQNTEAFF; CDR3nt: TGTGCCAGCAGCAACACAGGGCAGAACACTGAAGCTTTCTTT
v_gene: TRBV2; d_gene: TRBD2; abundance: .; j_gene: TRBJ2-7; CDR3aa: CASSGGRAGREQYF; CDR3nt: TGTGCCAGCAGCGGCGGGAGGGCCGGAAGGGAGCAGTACTTC
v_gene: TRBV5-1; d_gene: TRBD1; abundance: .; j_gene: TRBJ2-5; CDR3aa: CASSPWDRRGETQYF; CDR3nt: TGCGCCAGCAGCCCATGGGACAGACGAGGGGAGACCCAGTACTTC
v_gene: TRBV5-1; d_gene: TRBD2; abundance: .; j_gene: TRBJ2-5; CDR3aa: CASSTLMTSLQTQYF; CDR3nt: TGCGCCAGCAGCACCTTAATGACTAGCTTGCAGACCCAGTACTTC
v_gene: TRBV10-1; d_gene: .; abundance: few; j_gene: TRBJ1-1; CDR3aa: CASSEGVNTEAFF; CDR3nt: TGCGCCAGCAGTGAAGGTGTGAACACTGAAGCTTTCTTT
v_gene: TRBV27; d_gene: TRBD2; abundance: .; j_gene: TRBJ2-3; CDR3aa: CASSLSNGRGGDTQYF; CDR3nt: TGTGCCAGCAGTTTGTCCAACGGGAGGGGCGGAGATACGCAGTATTTT
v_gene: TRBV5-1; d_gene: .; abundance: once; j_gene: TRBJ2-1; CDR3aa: CASSSDPGGKWGSYNEQFF; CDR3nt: TGCGCCAGCAGCTCGGACCCCGGCGGGAAATGGGGCTCCTACAATGAGCAGTTCTTC
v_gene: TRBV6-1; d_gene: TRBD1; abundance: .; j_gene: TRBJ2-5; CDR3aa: CASSEVRTGGQETQYF; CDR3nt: TGTGCCAGCAGTGAAGTGCGGACAGGGGGACAAGAGACCCAGTACTTC
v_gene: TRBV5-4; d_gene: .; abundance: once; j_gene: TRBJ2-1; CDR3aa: CASSLSGIHEQFF; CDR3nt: TGTGCCAGCAGCTTGTCGGGGATACATGAGCAGTTCTTC
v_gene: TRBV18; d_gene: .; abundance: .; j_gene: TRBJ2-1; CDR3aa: CASSPPRGEKESSYNEQFF; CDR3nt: TGTGCCAGCTCACCACCGAGGGGGGAGAAAGAGAGCTCCTACAATGAGCAGTTCTTC
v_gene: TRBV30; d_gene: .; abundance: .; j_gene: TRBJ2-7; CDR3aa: CAWQRGSYEQYF; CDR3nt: TGTGCCTGGCAAAGGGGAAGCTACGAGCAGTACTTC
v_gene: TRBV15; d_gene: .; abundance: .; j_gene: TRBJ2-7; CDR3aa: CATSTRRSGTRYF; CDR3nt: TGTGCCACCAGCACCCGCAGATCCGGGACCAGATACTTC
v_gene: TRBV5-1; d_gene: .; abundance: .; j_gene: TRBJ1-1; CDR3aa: CASSLALPVNFEAFF; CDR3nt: TGCGCCAGCAGCTTGGCGCTTCCCGTAAATTTTGAAGCTTTCTTT
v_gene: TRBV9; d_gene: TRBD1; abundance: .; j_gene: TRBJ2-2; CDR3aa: CASSTGTGANTGELFF; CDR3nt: TGTGCCAGCAGCACAGGGACAGGGGCCAACACCGGGGAGCTGTTTTTT
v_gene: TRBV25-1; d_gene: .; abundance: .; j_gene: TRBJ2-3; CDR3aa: CASSEVFGKRGTDTQYF; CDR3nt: TGTGCCAGCAGTGAAGTATTTGGGAAGCGTGGGACAGATACGCAGTATTTT
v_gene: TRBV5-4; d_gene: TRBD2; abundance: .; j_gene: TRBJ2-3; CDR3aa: CASTLGLAGHTDTQYF; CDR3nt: TGTGCCAGCACCCTAGGGCTAGCGGGACACACAGATACGCAGTATTTT
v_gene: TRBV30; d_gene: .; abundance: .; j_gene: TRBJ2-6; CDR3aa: CAGRGGRGEANVLTF; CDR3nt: TGTGCCGGAAGGGGGGGGCGCGGTGAGGCCAACGTCCTGACTTTC
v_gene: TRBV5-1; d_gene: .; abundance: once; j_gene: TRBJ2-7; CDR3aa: CASSLSSGPGYEQYF; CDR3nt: TGCGCCAGCAGCTTGTCATCGGGGCCGGGGTACGAGCAGTACTTC
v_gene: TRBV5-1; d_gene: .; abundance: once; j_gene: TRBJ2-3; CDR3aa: CASSALSGLATDTQYF; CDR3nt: TGCGCCAGCAGCGCCCTGAGCGGGCTAGCCACAGATACGCAGTATTTT
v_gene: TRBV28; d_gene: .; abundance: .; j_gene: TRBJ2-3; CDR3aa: CASGLSRGGAWDTQYF; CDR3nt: TGTGCCAGCGGTTTGTCGCGGGGCGGAGCGTGGGATACGCAGTATTTT
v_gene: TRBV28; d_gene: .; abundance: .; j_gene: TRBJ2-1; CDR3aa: CASSSRRAETRDEQFF; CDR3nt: TGTGCCAGCAGTTCCCGGCGAGCGGAGACTCGGGATGAGCAGTTCTTC
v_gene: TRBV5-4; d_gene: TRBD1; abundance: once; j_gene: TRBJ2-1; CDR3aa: CASSYDRGLVADDEQFF; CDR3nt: TGTGCCAGCAGCTACGACAGGGGCCTAGTAGCCGACGATGAGCAGTTCTTC
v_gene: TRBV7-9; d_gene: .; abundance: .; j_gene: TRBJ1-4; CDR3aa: CASSLARGSEKLFF; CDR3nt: TGTGCCAGCAGCTTAGCGAGGGGCAGTGAAAAACTGTTTTTT
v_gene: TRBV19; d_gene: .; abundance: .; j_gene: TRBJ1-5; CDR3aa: CASSFDGTDDQPQHF; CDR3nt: TGTGCCAGTAGTTTCGACGGGACTGACGATCAGCCCCAGCATTTT
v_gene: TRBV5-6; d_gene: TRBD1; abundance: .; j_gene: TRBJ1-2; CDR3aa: CASSLARQGGGYTF; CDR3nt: TGTGCCAGCAGCTTGGCCAGACAGGGCGGCGGCTACACCTTC
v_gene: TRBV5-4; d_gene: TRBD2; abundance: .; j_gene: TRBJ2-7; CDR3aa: CASSLGTSGRASYEQYF; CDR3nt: TGTGCCAGCAGCTTGGGGACTAGCGGGAGGGCCTCCTACGAGCAGTACTTC
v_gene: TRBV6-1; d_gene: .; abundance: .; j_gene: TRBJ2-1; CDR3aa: CASSSMAKNEQFF; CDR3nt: TGTGCCAGCAGTTCTATGGCAAAGAATGAGCAGTTCTTC
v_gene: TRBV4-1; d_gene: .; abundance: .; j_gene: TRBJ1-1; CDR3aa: CASSQDRQTYTEAFF; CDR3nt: TGCGCCAGCAGCCAAGATCGACAGACGTACACTGAAGCTTTCTTT
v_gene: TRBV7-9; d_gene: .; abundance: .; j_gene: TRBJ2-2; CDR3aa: CASSLGVAATGELFF; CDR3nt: TGTGCCAGCAGCTTAGGGGTAGCGGCTACCGGGGAGCTGTTTTTT
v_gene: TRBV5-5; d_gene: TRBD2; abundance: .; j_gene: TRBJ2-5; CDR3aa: CASSPPSGRASETQYF; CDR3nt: TGTGCCAGCAGCCCCCCCTCCGGGAGGGCCTCAGAGACCCAGTACTTC
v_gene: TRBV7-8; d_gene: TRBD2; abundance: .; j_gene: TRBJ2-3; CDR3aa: CASSFGVSLYAGATGGTDTQYF; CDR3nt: TGTGCCAGCAGCTTCGGGGTTAGTTTGTATGCGGGAGCGACGGGAGGTACAGATACGCAGTATTTT
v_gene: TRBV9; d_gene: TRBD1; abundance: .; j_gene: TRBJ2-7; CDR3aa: CASSGNGDRAYEQYF; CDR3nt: TGTGCCAGCAGCGGGAACGGGGACAGGGCCTACGAGCAGTACTTC
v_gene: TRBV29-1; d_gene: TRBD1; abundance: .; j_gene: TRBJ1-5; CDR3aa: CSVAGPGGLNQPQHF; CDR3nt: TGCAGCGTTGCTGGTCCAGGGGGCCTCAATCAGCCCCAGCATTTT
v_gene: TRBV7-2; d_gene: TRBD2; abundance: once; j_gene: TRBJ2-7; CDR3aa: CASSLGTSGSYEQYF; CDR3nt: TGTGCCAGCAGCTTGGGGACTAGCGGTAGCTACGAGCAGTACTTC
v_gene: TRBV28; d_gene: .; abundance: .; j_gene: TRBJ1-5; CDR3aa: CASSLSSVRGDQPQHF; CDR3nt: TGTGCCAGCAGTTTATCTTCTGTCAGGGGCGATCAGCCCCAGCATTTT
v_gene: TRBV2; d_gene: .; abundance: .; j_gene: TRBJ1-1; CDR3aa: CASKNRLVMNTEAFF; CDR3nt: TGTGCCAGCAAGAACAGGCTCGTCATGAACACTGAAGCTTTCTTT
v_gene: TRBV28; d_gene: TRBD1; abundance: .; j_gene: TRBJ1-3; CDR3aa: CASSSDRGWSGNTIYF; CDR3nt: TGTGCCAGCAGTTCAGACAGGGGATGGTCTGGAAACACCATATATTTT